Listed here are 12 T cell receptor beta chains from one sample, sequenced in a study of cytomegalovirus exposure and HLA in healthy donors. Clones were sequenced by immunoSEQ multiplex PCR, and TCRdb holds only the in-frame ones, with some missing. Of tens of thousands of clones listed, roughly 96% are singletons. The sample taken for sequencing was PBMCs. These receptors all come from a man between 18 and 29 years old in good health and CMV-seronegative.

This clone has just one count. The V and J genes are TRBV19 and TRBJ1-2; D is ambiguous. The length of the CDR3 is 13 residues. Germline V CDR1 and CDR2: LNHDA, SQIVND (reference sequence). V dropped 5 bases and J dropped 4 bases, with 11 bases sitting between them. The CDR3 reads CASSDDRGYGYTF. CDR3 nucleotides: TGTGCCAGTAGTGATGACCGGGGCTATGGCTACACCTTC.

V gene TRBV5-1 combines with J gene TRBJ2-3, with 7 positions matching TRBD1. Germline-derived CDR1 and CDR2 are SGHRS and YFSETQ. The CDR3 loop spans 14 amino acids. Unmatched junction bases numbered 2, after V lost 3 bases and J lost 1 base. CDR3 in DNA: TGCGCCAGCAGCTCCGGGACAGGCACAGATACGCAGTATTTT. Its protein product is CASSSGTGTDTQYF.

This clone came up once. The V gene is TRBV18, the J gene TRBJ2-1; 14 bases align to TRBD2. From germline, CDR1 is KGHSH and CDR2 LQKENI. After removal of 3 bases from V and 0 bases from J, the junction contained 10 bases not matched to a gene. The CDR3 is made up of 20 amino acids. The CDR3 loop reads CASSPWEGLAGVSSYNEQFF. CDR3 DNA sequence: TGTGCCAGCTCACCCTGGGAGGGACTAGCGGGAGTGAGCTCCTACAATGAGCAGTTCTTC. The full variable domain, completed using reference TRBV18 and TRBJ2-1, is NAGVMQNPRHLVRRRGQEARLRCSPMKGHSHVYWYRQLPEEGLKFMVYLQKENIIDESGMPKERFSAEFPKEGPSILRIQQVVRGDSAAYFCASSPWEGLAGVSSYNEQFFGPGTRLTVL.

This chain joins TRBV5-5 and TRBJ2-7, with 10 bases identical to TRBD1. V lost 5 bases and J lost 5; bases outside the gene matches: 1. The CDR3 loop spans 12 amino acids. Germline V gene lookup returns CDR1 SGHKS and CDR2 YYEKEE (reference sequence). In DNA, the CDR3 is TGTGCCAGCAGGACAGGGGGCGACGAGCAGTACTTC. It encodes CASRTGGDEQYF. Full variable domain (rest looked up from reference TRBV5-5 and TRBJ2-7): DAGVTQSPTHLIKTRGQQVTLRCSPISGHKSVSWYQQVLGQGPQFIFQYYEKEERGRGNFPDRFSARQFPNYSSELNVNALLLGDSALYLCASRTGGDEQYFGPGTRLTVT.

The chain employs TRBV7-2 and TRBJ2-6; the match to TRBD1 covers 7 bases. Per the germline V gene, CDR1 is SGHTA and CDR2 is FQGNSA. This CDR3 comprises 19 residues. V was pared by 5 bases and J by 1 base, with 14 bases of the junction left unmatched. The CDR3 DNA follows: TGTGCCAGCAGCCCAGACCCGACAGGGTTTACATCTGGGGCCAACGTCCTGACTTTC. Protein sequence: CASSPDPTGFTSGANVLTF.

This clone was observed once. This sequence joins TRBV19 and TRBJ2-1, with TRBD1 matching over 7 bases. The CDR3 runs 15 residues. Unmatched junction bases numbered 9, after V lost 5 bases and J lost 5 bases. CDR1 is LNHDA and CDR2 is SQIVND in the germline V gene (reference sequence). CDR3 bases: TGTGCCAGTAGTGTCACCGGGACAGCCGACAATGAGCAGTTCTTC. This codes for CASSVTGTADNEQFF. Together with reference TRBV19 and TRBJ2-1, the CDR3 gives the full variable domain: DGGITQSPKYLFRKEGQNVTLSCEQNLNHDAMYWYRQDPGQGLRLIYYSQIVNDFQKGDIAEGYSVSREKKESFPLTVTSAQKNPTAFYLCASSVTGTADNEQFFGPGTRLTVL.

The chain combines TRBV28 with TRBJ1-1, with D possibly TRBD1 on 6 matching bases. Germline V gene data show CDR1 as MDHEN and CDR2 as SYDVKM. V was clipped by 6 bases and J by 4 bases, with 12 bases between them. The CDR3 consists of 13 residues. CDR3 region: CASRETGSTEAFF. The CDR3 region has the DNA TGTGCCAGCAGAGAAACAGGGTCCACTGAAGCTTTCTTT.

The chain links TRBV7-9 to TRBJ1-1; D is possibly TRBD1 (5 bases). The V gene lost 3 bases and the J gene lost 3 bases, with 11 bases spanning the gap. The CDR3 covers 14 residues. CDR1 is SEHNR and CDR2 is FQNEAQ in the germline V gene (reference sequence). The chain's CDR3 is CASSLGGVYTEAFF. The DNA for the CDR3 is TGTGCCAGCAGCTTGGGAGGGGTATACACTGAAGCTTTCTTT.

This chain connects TRBV7-9 to TRBJ1-1, with a possible D match to TRBD1 (5 bases). V lost 5 bases to trimming and J lost 4 bases, with 11 bases between them. The length of the CDR3 is 13 residues. Germline-derived CDR1 and CDR2 are SEHNR and FQNEAQ (reference sequence). The chain's CDR3 is CASSLRELTEAFF. The CDR3 coding sequence is TGTGCCAGCAGCCTCAGGGAACTCACTGAAGCTTTCTTT. Using reference TRBV7-9 and TRBJ1-1 for the parts outside the CDR3, the full variable domain is DTGVSQNPRHKITKRGQNVTFRCDPISEHNRLYWYRQTLGQGPEFLTYFQNEAQLEKSRLLSDRFSAERPKGSFSTLEIQRTEQGDSAMYLCASSLRELTEAFFGQGTRLTVV.

This chain joins TRBV19 and TRBJ1-1, with a tentative D call TRBD1 (6 bases). Germline lookup yields CDR1 LNHDA and CDR2 SQIVND (reference sequence). The CDR3 length is 14 residues. V shed 8 bases and J shed 8 bases, with 21 bases lying between them. CDR3 coding DNA: TGTGCCAGTGCCTCGGGACAAGGTTTTTTCGAAGCTTTCTTT. Amino acid sequence: CASASGQGFFEAFF.

This chain's CDR3 is CASSKGTGGPQETQYF. CDR3 DNA sequence: TGTGCCAGCAGCAAAGGGACAGGGGGCCCCCAAGAGACCCAGTACTTC. The V gene is TRBV5-5, the J gene TRBJ2-5, with TRBD1 matching 12 bases. V shed 4 bases and J 1 base; nucleotides not matched to a gene: 5. CDR1 is SGHKS, CDR2 YYEKEE, per germline (reference sequence). The CDR3 length is 16 residues.

The V call is TRBV6-5, the J call TRBJ1-5; D gene ambiguous. There are 13 residues in the CDR3. Germline CDR1 MNHEY, CDR2 SVGAGI. Between the trimmed V and J ends, which lost 5 bases and 6 bases, there was a span of 11 bases. CDR3 sequence (DNA): TGTGCCAGCAGTCAGGAAGGGAGTCAGCCCCAGCATTTT. Protein: CASSQEGSQPQHF.